The rows below give T cell receptor beta chains drawn from one sample of a study of T-cell memory formation after mild COVID-19. Using its own MiXCR run on the 5' RACE reads, TCRdb lists one record per CDR3 protein. The data show around 400,000 distinct CDR3 sequences, roughly 24% seen once. Material: PBMCs or a T cell subset sorted from them (not recorded which). The receptors derive from an adult woman who had mild COVID-19 (a few samples of this study predate the infection). Cell type and time point are not known. Both conserved end residues are part of each CDR3. Each record gives: CDR3 DNA, CDR3 protein, J gene, clone size, V gene, D gene. A D gene is named only where the DNA matches it firmly. Expanded clones are given a class, and other clones once, few, many or no size at all.

DNA: TGCAGTGCTAGAAGACCTAGCACAGATACGCAGTATTTT; CDR3: CSARRPSTDTQYF; J: TRBJ2-3; size: few; V: TRBV20-1; D: .
DNA: TGTGCCACCAGCAGGCGACAGGGGCCCAATGAAAAACTGTTTTTT; CDR3: CATSRRQGPNEKLFF; J: TRBJ1-4; size: few; V: TRBV15; D: TRBD1
DNA: TGCGCCAGCAGCCAAGCGGGGACGGGCACCGGGGAGCTGTTTTTT; CDR3: CASSQAGTGTGELFF; J: TRBJ2-2; size: .; V: TRBV4-3; D: .
DNA: TGCAGTGCTAGGAGGGGACTAGCGGGAGATGAGCAGTTCTTC; CDR3: CSARRGLAGDEQFF; J: TRBJ2-1; size: .; V: TRBV20-1; D: TRBD2
DNA: TGTGCCAGCAGCTTAGGAACAGTCACTGAAGCTTTCTTT; CDR3: CASSLGTVTEAFF; J: TRBJ1-1; size: few; V: TRBV7-2; D: .
DNA: TGTGCCAGCAGCTTAGTCGGGACATTTTATGGCTACACCTTC; CDR3: CASSLVGTFYGYTF; J: TRBJ1-2; size: few; V: TRBV7-2; D: .
DNA: TGTGCCAGCAGCTTACGCCAGGTCGCCGAGCAGTACTTC; CDR3: CASSLRQVAEQYF; J: TRBJ2-7; size: .; V: TRBV7-2; D: .
DNA: TGTGCCATCAGTGAGTCCGGAGGTTACTCCTACGAGCAGTACTTC; CDR3: CAISESGGYSYEQYF; J: TRBJ2-7; size: few; V: TRBV10-3; D: .
DNA: TGTGCCAGCAGCTTAGGTCCCCGGGACGAGCAGTACTTC; CDR3: CASSLGPRDEQYF; J: TRBJ2-7; size: .; V: TRBV7-6; D: .
DNA: TGTGCCAGCAGCTTGTCCAGCAGAGGAGAGACCCAGTACTTC; CDR3: CASSLSSRGETQYF; J: TRBJ2-5; size: few; V: TRBV5-4; D: .
DNA: TGCAGCGTTGAGGTAGCGGGATGGAACCAAGAGACCCAGTACTTC; CDR3: CSVEVAGWNQETQYF; J: TRBJ2-5; size: .; V: TRBV29-1; D: TRBD2
DNA: TGCGCCAGCAGCGCGAGGACTAGCGGGAGGGGGCAAAACATTCAGTACTTC; CDR3: CASSARTSGRGQNIQYF; J: TRBJ2-4; size: .; V: TRBV5-1; D: TRBD2
DNA: TGTGCCAGCAGCTACCTGGGGTACTACGGGGGACCCGGGGAGCTGTTTTTT; CDR3: CASSYLGYYGGPGELFF; J: TRBJ2-2; size: few; V: TRBV9; D: .
DNA: TGTGCCAGCAGTCCTAGCGGGGGATATACCCAGTACTTC; CDR3: CASSPSGGYTQYF; J: TRBJ2-5; size: .; V: TRBV21-1; D: .
DNA: TGTGCCAGCAGTTTAGGACCCTCGGGTTCCTCCTACGAGCAGTACTTC; CDR3: CASSLGPSGSSYEQYF; J: TRBJ2-7; size: few; V: TRBV12-3/TRBV12-4; D: .
DNA: TGTGCCAGCAGCCGACAGGGGGCTCGCACAGATACGCAGTATTTT; CDR3: CASSRQGARTDTQYF; J: TRBJ2-3; size: .; V: TRBV5-4; D: TRBD1
DNA: TGCAGTGCTAGAGCCGGAACAGTGAGGGACGAGCAGTACTTC; CDR3: CSARAGTVRDEQYF; J: TRBJ2-7; size: .; V: TRBV20-1; D: .
DNA: TGTGCCAGCAGCCCCGGAGGTTGGGATGGCTACACCTTC; CDR3: CASSPGGWDGYTF; J: TRBJ1-2; size: .; V: TRBV6-5; D: .
DNA: TGTGCCAGCACTACCCTGGAGGAGACCCAGTACTTC; CDR3: CASTTLEETQYF; J: TRBJ2-5; size: few; V: TRBV12-3/TRBV12-4; D: .
DNA: TGCGCCAGCAGCTTGGATTGGACAGGGACTTTCTTT; CDR3: CASSLDWTGTFF; J: TRBJ1-1; size: .; V: TRBV5-1; D: TRBD1
DNA: TGCGCCAGCAGCCAAGATTGGCAGGAGAACACTGAAGCTTTCTTT; CDR3: CASSQDWQENTEAFF; J: TRBJ1-1; size: .; V: TRBV4-3; D: .
DNA: TGTGCCAGCAGCGCCGGGACACTGAACACCGGGGAGCTGTTTTTT; CDR3: CASSAGTLNTGELFF; J: TRBJ2-2; size: .; V: TRBV9; D: .
DNA: TGTGCCAACGGGAAACTAGCGGGGGATCAAGATACGCAGTATTTT; CDR3: CANGKLAGDQDTQYF; J: TRBJ2-3; size: many; V: TRBV12-3/TRBV12-4; D: TRBD2
DNA: TGCAGTGCTGTGGACCCACGGGACGGTATAGGCAATCAGCCCCAGCATTTT; CDR3: CSAVDPRDGIGNQPQHF; J: TRBJ1-5; size: .; V: TRBV20-1; D: .